This paragraph covers one T cell receptor beta chain sequence. This entry belongs to a study of blood T cell repertoires in COVID-19. The wider study: T cells, B-cell-depleted T cells, or PBMCs supplied cDNA or gDNA.

Under the authors' procedure: Reference gene primer amplification gave nucleated cell count estimates. Sequencing was performed with immunoSEQ multiplex PCR; in TCRdb, only in-frame clones are kept and a portion is missing. The V and J calls and clone size were taken over from that table, and D and trimming were inferred from the DNA. Here the sample spans roughly 62,000 clones, 75% to 80% being singletons. The germline V gene has CDR1 SGHVS and CDR2 FQNEAQ. V lost 2 bases and J 5 bases, leaving 15 bases between the germline ends. The CDR3 loop spans 15 amino acids. The V call is TRBV7-8, the J call TRBJ1-1; TRBD1 might be the D (6 bases). This clonotype was sampled from a human donor in a cohort sampled during active COVID-19. Sequencing used peripheral blood. The CDR3 nucleotides are TGTGCCAGCAGCTTAACCTATCAGGGGAAAACTGAAGCTTTCTTT. It translates to CASSLTYQGKTEAFF.